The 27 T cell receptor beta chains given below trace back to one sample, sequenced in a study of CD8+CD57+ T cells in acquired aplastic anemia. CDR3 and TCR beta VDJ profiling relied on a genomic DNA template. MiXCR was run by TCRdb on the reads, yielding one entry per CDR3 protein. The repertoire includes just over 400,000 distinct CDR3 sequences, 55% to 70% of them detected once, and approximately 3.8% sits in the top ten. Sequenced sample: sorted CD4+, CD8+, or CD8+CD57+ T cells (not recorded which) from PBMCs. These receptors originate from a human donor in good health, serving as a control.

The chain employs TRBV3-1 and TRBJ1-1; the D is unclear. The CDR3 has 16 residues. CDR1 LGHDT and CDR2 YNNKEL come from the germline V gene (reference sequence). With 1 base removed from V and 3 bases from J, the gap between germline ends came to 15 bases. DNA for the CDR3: TGTGCCAGCAGCCAAGTATTTAAAGCAGGATACACTGAAGCTTTCTTT. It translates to CASSQVFKAGYTEAFF.

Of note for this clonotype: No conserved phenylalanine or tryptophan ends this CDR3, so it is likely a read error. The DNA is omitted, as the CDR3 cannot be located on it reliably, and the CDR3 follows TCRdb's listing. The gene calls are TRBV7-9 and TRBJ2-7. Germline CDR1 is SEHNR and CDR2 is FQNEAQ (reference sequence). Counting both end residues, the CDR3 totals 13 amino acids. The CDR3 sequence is CASSLGRVESNEQ.

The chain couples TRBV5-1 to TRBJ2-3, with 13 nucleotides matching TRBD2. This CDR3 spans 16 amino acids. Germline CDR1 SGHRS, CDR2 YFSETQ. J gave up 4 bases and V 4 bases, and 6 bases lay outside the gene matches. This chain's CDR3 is CASSQGLAGCPDTQYF. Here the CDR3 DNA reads TGCGCCAGCAGCCAGGGACTAGCGGGGTGTCCAGATACGCAGTATTTT.

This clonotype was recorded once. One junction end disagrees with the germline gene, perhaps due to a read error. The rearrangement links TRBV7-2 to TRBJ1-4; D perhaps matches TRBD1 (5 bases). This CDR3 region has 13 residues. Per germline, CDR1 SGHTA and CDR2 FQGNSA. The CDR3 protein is CASSPGKTKELVF. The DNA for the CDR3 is TGTGCCAGCAGCCCAGGGAAAACGAAAGAACTAGTATTT.

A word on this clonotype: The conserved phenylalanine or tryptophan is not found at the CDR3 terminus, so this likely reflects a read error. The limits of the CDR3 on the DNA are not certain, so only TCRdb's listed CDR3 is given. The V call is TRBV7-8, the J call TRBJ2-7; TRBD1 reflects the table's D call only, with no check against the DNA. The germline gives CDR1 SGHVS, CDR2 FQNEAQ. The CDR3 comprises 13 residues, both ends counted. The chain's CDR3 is CASSLGRGVANDL.

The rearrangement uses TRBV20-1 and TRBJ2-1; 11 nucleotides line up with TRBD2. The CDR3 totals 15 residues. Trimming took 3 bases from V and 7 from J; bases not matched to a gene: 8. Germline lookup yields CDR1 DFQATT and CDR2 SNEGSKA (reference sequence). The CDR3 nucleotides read TGCAGTGCTAGCGAGGTAGCGGGAGGGGGGAATGAGCAGTTCTTC. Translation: CSASEVAGGGNEQFF.

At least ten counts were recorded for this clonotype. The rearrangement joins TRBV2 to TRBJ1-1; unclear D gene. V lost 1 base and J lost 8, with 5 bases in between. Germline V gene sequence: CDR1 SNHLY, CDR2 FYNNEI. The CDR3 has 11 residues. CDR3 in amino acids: CASSEEQEAFF. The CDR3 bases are TGTGCCAGCAGTGAAGAACAAGAAGCTTTCTTT.

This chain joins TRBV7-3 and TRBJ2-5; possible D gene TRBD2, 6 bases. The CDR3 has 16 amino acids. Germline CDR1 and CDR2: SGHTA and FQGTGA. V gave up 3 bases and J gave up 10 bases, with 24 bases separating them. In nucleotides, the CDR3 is TGTGCCAGCAGCTTCGGGGGAGCGAACACTGAAGCTTTCCAGTACTTC. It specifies CASSFGGANTEAFQYF.

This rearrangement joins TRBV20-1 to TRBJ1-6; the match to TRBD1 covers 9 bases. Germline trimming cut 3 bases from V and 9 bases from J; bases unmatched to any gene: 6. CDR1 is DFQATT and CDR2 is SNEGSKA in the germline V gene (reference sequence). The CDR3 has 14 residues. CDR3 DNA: TGCAGTGCTAGGACGGGACAGGGAGGTTCACCCCTCCACTTT. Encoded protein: CSARTGQGGSPLHF.

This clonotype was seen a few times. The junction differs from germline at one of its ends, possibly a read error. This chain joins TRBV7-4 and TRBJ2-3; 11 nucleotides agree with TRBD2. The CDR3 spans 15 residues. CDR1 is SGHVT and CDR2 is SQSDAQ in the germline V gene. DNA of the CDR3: TGTGCTAGCAGCTTACTAGCGGGGGACTACGAGCAGTACTATTTT. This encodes CASSLLAGDYEQYYF.

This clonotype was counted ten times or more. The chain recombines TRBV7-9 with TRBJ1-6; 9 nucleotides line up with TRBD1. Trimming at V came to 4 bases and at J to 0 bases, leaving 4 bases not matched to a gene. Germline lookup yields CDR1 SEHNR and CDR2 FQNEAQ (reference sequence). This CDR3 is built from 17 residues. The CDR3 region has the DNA TGTGCCAGCAGCTCCGACAGGGGGAGCTCCTATAATTCACCCCTCCACTTT. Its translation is CASSSDRGSSYNSPLHF.

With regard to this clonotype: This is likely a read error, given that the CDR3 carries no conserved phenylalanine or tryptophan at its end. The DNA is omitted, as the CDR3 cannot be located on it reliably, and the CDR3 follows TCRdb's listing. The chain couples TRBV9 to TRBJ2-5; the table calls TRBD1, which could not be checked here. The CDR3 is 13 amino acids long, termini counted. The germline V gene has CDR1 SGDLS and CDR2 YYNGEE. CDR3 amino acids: CASSAREIGPGSV.

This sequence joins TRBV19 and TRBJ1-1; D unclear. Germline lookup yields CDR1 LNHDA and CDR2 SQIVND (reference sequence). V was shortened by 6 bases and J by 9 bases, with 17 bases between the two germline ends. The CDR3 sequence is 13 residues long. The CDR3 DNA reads TGTGCCAGTAGCCCCAGACGCCCGACGCAAGCTTTCTTT. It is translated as CASSPRRPTQAFF.

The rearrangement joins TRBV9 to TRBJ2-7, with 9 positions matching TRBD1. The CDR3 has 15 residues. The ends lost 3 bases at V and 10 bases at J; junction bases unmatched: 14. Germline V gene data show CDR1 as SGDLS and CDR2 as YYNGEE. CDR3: CASSATGGPENSQYF. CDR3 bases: TGTGCCAGCAGCGCTACAGGGGGCCCGGAAAATTCACAGTACTTC.

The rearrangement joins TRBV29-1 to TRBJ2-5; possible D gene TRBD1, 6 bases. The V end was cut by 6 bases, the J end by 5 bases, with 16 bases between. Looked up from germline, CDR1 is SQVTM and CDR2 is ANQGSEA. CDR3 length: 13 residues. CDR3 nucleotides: TGCAGCGTCGACCCCGGGACATTCGAGACCCAGTACTTC. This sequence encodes CSVDPGTFETQYF.

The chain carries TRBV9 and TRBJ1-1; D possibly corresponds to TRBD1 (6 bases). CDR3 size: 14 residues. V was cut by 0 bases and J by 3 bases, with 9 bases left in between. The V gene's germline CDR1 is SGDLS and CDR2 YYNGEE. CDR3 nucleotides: TGTGCCAGCAGCGTAGAGACAGGTTACACTGAAGCTTTCTTT. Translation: CASSVETGYTEAFF.

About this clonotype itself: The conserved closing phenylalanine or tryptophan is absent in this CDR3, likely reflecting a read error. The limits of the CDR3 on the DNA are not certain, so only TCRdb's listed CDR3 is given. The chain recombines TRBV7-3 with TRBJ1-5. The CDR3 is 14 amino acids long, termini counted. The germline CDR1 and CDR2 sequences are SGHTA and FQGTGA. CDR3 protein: CASSGCGGNQPQQP.

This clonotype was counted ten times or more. This CDR3 is CATSTDNTGHYSPLHF. CDR3 bases: TGTGCCACCAGCACAGATAACACAGGACATTATTCACCCCTCCACTTT. The rearrangement joins TRBV15 to TRBJ1-6, with D perhaps TRBD1 (5 bases). CDR3 length equals 16 residues. Germline values: CDR1 LNHNV, CDR2 YYDKDF (reference sequence). V was shortened by 4 bases and J by 8 bases, with 18 bases between the two germline ends.

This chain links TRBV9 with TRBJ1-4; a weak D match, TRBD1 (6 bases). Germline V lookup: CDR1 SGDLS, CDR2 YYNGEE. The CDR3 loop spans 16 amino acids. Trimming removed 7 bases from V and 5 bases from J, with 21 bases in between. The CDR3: CASWGGGTPGNEKLFF. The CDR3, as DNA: TGTGCCAGCTGGGGAGGGGGAACACCGGGGAATGAAAAACTGTTTTTT.

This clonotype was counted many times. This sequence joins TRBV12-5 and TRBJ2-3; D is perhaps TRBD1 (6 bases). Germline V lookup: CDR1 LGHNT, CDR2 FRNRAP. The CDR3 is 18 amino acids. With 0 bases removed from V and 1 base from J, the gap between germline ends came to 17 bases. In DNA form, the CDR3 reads TGTGCTAGTGGTTTGGTGTTAGGCAGGGGCTGGGGCACAGATACGCAGTATTTT. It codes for CASGLVLGRGWGTDTQYF.

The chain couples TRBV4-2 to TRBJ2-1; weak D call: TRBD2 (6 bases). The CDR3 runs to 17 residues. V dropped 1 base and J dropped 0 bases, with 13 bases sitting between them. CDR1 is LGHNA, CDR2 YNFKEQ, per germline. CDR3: CASSQGTSGDSYNEQFF. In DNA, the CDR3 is TGTGCCAGCAGCCAAGGGACTTCGGGAGACTCCTACAATGAGCAGTTCTTC.

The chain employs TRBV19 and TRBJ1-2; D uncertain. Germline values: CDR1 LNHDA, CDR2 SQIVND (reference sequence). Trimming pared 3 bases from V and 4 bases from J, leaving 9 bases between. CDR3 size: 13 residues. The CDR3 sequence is CASSIASSYGYTF. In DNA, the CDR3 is TGTGCCAGTAGTATCGCTTCTAGCTATGGCTACACCTTC.

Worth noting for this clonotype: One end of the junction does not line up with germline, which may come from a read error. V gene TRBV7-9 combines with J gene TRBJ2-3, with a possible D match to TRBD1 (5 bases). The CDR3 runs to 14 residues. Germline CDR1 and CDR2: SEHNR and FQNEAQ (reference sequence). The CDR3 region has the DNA TGTGCCAGCAGCTTGGCGGCCCTCACAGGTACGCAGTATTTT. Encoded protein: CASSLAALTGTQYF.

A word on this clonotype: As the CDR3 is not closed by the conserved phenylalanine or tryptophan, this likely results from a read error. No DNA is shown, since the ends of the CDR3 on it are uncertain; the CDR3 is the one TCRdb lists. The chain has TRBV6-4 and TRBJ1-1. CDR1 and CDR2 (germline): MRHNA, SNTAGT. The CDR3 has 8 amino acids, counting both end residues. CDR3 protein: CASSDSVI.

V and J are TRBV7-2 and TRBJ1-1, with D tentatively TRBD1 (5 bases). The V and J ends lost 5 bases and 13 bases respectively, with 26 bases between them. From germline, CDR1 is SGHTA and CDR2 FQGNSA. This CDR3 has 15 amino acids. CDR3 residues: CASSLQGAVNTEFFF. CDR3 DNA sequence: TGTGCCAGCAGCCTCCAAGGGGCTGTGAACACTGAATTTTTCTTT.

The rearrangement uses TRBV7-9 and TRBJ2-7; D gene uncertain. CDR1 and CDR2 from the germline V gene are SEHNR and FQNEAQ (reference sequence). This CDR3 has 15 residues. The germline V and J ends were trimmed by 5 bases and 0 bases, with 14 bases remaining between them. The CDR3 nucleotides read TGTGCCAGCAGCCTTCGACCGCCACGCTCCTACGAGCAGTACTTC. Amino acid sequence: CASSLRPPRSYEQYF.

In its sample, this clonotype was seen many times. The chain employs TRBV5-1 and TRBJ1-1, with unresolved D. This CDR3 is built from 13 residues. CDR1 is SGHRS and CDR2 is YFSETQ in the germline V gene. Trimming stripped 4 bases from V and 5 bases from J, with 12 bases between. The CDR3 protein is CASSKGGDTEAFF. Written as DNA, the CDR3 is TGCGCCAGCAGCAAAGGTGGAGATACTGAAGCTTTCTTT.